This T cell receptor beta chain was sequenced during a study of a mutant IDH1 vaccine in newly diagnosed glioma. Background on the study: The V12 visit happened in week 35, and the V13 visit happened in week 47.

Comment on this clone: The antigen is unknown.

The time point was: week 47, end of study. Doses comprised 300 ug of mutant IDH1 20-mer peptide each, plus topical imiquimod. Using immunoSEQ multiplex PCR, the repertoire was profiled, and TCRdb retains in-frame clones only, with some absent. This table has about 34,000 clones, 75% to 95% appearing once. The sample consisted of PBMCs, taken from a glioma patient whose treatment included an IDH1 peptide vaccine. This receptor was obtained from a woman aged 40 to 50 with glioma.

DNA for the CDR3: TGTGCCAGCAGTTTAGTCGGGACAGGGTTTTTTCAGCCCCAGCATTTT. Amino acid sequence: CASSLVGTGFFQPQHF. This chain connects TRBV27 to TRBJ1-5; TRBD1 matches at 9 bases. The CDR3 is made up of 16 amino acids. The germline V gene has CDR1 MNHEY and CDR2 SMNVEV (reference sequence). V dropped 2 bases and J dropped 6; count of bases not matched to a gene: 8.